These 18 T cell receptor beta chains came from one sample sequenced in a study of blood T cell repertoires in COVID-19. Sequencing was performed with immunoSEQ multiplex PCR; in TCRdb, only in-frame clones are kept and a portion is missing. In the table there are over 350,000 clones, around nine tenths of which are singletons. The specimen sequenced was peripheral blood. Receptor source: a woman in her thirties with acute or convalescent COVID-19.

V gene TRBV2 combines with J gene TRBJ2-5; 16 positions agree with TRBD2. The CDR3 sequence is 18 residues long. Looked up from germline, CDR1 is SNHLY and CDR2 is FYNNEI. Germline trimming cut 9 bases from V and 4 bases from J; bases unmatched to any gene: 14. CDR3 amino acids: CARGPPGTSGGAGETQYF. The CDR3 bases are TGTGCCAGGGGGCCTCCTGGGACTAGCGGGGGGGCCGGAGAGACCCAGTACTTC.

The CDR3 region is CASRSRTGDSSGANVLTF. The CDR3 DNA reads TGCGCCAGCAGATCCCGGACAGGGGATAGTTCTGGGGCCAACGTCCTGACTTTC. The gene calls are TRBV10-1 and TRBJ2-6, with 9 bases aligning to TRBD1. Germline V gene data show CDR1 as WNHNN and CDR2 as SYGVQD (reference sequence). The V segment lost 6 bases and the J segment 1 base; nucleotides outside the gene matches: 10. The CDR3 contains 18 residues.

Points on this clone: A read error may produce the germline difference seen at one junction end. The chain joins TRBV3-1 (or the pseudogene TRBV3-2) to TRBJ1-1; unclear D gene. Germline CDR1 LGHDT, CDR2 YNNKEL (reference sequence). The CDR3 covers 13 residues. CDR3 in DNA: TGTGCCGGCAGCCCCCTGTGGAGATCTGAAGCTTTCTTT. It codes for CAGSPLWRSEAFF.

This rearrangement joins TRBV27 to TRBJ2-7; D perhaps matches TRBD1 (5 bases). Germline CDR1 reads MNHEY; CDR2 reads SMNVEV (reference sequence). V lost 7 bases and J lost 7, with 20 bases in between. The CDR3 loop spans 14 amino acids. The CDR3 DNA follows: TGTGCCAGCAAGTTAAGGGGCCCTATTTGGGAGCAGTACTTC. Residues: CASKLRGPIWEQYF.

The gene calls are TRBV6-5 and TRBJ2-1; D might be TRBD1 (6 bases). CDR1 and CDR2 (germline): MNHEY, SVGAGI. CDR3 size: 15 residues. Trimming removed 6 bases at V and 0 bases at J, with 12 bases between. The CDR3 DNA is TGTGCCAGCAGAAGGACAGCGAGCTCCTACAATGAGCAGTTCTTC. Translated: CASRRTASSYNEQFF.

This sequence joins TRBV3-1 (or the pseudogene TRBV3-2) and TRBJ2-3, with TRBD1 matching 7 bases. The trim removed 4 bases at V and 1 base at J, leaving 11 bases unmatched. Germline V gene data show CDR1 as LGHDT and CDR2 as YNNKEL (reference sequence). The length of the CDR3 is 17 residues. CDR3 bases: TGTGCCAGCAGCCTGACTCTTACAGGGGCGGGCACAGATACGCAGTATTTT. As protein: CASSLTLTGAGTDTQYF.

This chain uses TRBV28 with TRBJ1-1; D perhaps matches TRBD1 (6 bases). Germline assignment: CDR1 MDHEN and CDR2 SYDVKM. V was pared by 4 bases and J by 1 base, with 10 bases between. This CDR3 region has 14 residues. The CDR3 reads CASSWTATNTEAFF. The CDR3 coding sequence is TGTGCCAGCAGTTGGACAGCTACGAACACTGAAGCTTTCTTT.

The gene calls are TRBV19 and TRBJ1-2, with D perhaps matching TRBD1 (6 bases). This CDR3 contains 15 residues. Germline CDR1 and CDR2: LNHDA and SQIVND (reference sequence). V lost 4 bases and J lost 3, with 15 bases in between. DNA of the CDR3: TGTGCCAGTAGTACCCGTTCAACAGGGCACTATGGCTACACCTTC. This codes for CASSTRSTGHYGYTF. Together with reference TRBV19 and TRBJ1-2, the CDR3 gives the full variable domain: DGGITQSPKYLFRKEGQNVTLSCEQNLNHDAMYWYRQDPGQGLRLIYYSQIVNDFQKGDIAEGYSVSREKKESFPLTVTSAQKNPTAFYLCASSTRSTGHYGYTFGSGTRLTVV.

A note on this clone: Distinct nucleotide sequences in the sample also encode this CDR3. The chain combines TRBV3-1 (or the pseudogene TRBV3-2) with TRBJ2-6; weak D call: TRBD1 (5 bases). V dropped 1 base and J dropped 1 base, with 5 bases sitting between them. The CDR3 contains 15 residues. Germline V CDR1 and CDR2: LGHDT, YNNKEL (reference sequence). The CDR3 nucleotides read TGTGCCAGCAGCCAAGCAGGGTCTGGGGCCAACGTCCTGACTTTC. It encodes CASSQAGSGANVLTF.

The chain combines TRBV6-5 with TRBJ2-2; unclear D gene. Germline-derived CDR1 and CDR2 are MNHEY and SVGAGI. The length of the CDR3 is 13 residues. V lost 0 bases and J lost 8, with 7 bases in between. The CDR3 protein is CASSYSAEGELFF. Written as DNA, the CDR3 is TGTGCCAGCAGTTACTCGGCGGAAGGGGAGCTGTTTTTT.

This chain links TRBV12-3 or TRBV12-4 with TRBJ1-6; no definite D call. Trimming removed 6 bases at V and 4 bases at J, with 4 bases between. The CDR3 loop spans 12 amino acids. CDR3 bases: TGTGCCAGCAGCCGGTATAATTCACCCCTCCACTTT. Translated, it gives CASSRYNSPLHF.

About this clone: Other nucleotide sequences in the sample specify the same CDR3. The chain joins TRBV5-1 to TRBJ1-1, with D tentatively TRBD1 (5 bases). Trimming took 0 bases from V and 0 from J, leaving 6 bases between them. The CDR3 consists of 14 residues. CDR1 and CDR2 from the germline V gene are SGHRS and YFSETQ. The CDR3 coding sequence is TGCGCCAGCAGCTTGGCAGGGATGAACACTGAAGCTTTCTTT. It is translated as CASSLAGMNTEAFF. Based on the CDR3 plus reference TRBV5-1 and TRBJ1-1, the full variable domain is KAGVTQTPRYLIKTRGQQVTLSCSPISGHRSVSWYQQTPGQGLQFLFEYFSETQRNKGNFPGRFSGRQFSNSRSEMNVSTLELGDSALYLCASSLAGMNTEAFFGQGTRLTVV.

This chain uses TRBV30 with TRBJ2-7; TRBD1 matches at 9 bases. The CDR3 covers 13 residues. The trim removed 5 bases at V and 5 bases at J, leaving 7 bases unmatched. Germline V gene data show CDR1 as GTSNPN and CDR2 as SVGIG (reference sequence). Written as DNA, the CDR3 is TGTGCCTGGGCTAGGGACAGGGCCAACGAGCAGTACTTC. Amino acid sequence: CAWARDRANEQYF.

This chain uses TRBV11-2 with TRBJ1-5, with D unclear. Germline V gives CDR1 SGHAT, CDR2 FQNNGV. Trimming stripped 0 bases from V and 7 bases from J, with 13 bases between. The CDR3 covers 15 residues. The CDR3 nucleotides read TGTGCCAGCAGCTTAGATCCTTACAGTGGACAGCCCCAGCATTTT. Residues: CASSLDPYSGQPQHF. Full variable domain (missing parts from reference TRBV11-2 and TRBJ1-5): EAGVAQSPRYKIIEKRQSVAFWCNPISGHATLYWYQQILGQGPKLLIQFQNNGVVDDSQLPKDRFSAERLKGVDSTLKIQPAKLEDSAVYLCASSLDPYSGQPQHFGDGTRLSIL.

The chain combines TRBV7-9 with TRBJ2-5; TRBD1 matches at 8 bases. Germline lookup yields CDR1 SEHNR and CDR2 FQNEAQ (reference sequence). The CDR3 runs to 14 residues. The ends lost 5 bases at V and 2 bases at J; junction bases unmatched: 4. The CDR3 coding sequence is TGTGCCAGCAGCCCCGGGACAGGACAAGAGACCCAGTACTTC. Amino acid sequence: CASSPGTGQETQYF.

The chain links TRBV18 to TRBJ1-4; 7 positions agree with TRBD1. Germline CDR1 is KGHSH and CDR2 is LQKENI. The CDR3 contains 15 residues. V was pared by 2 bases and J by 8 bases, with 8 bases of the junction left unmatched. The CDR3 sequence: CASSPFGDSSEKLFF. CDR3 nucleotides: TGTGCCAGCTCACCATTCGGGGACAGCAGCGAAAAACTGTTTTTT.

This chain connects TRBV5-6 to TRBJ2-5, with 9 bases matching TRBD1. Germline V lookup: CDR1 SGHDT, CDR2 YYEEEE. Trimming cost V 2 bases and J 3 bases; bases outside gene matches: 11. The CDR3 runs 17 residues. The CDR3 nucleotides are TGTGCCAGCAGCTTTACCATTCGGGACAGGGTTAAAGAGACCCAGTACTTC. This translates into CASSFTIRDRVKETQYF.

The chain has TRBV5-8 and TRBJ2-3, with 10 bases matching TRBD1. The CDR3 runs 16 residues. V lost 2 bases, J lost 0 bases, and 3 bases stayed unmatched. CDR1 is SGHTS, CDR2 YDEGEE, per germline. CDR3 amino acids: CASSLDRGPSTDTQYF. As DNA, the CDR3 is TGTGCCAGCAGCTTAGACAGGGGGCCAAGCACAGATACGCAGTATTTT.